One and the same sample provided the 28 T cell receptor beta chains below, sequenced in a study of cytomegalovirus exposure and HLA in healthy donors. Repertoires were generated with immunoSEQ multiplex PCR, while TCRdb's copy carries only in-frame clones and drops some. Of some 130,000 clones listed, approximately 85% are singletons. Sequenced sample: PBMCs. Source of these receptors: a woman aged 30 to 39 in good health and CMV-seronegative.

The V call is TRBV21-1, the J call TRBJ1-2; the DNA was not compared with TRBD1, the D call given in the table. TRBV21-1 has pseudogene status. This CDR3 region has 16 residues. CDR3 amino acids: CASEKTEGTGDYGYTF. Here the CDR3 DNA reads TGTGCTTCAGAGAAAACCGAGGGGACAGGGGACTATGGCTACACCTTC.

The chain recombines TRBV9 with TRBJ2-3; 12 nucleotides agree with TRBD2. Germline V gene sequence: CDR1 SGDLS, CDR2 YYNGEE. Trimming cost V 4 bases and J 2 bases; bases outside gene matches: 5. The CDR3 runs 16 residues. In nucleotides, the CDR3 is TGTGCCAGCAGCCCCCGGACTAGCGGGAACACAGATACGCAGTATTTT. Translating it yields CASSPRTSGNTDTQYF.

As regards this clone: One end of the junction varies from germline; a read error may be responsible. V usage is TRBV4-3 and J usage is TRBJ2-1, with 8 positions matching TRBD2. CDR1 LGHNA and CDR2 YSLEER come from the germline V gene. The CDR3 runs 13 residues. The CDR3 is CASSREPGLVLIF. The CDR3 nucleotides read TGCGCCAGCAGCCGCGAACCGGGACTAGTGTTGATCTTC.

V is TRBV5-1 and J is TRBJ1-1, with unresolved D. CDR3 size: 14 residues. Trimming stripped 0 bases from V and 1 base from J, with 7 bases between. Germline values: CDR1 SGHRS, CDR2 YFSETQ. The CDR3 sequence: CASSLGAQNTEAFF. DNA for the CDR3: TGCGCCAGCAGCTTGGGGGCCCAGAACACTGAAGCTTTCTTT.

The chain links TRBV11-3 to TRBJ2-1, with unresolved D. The CDR3 runs 12 residues. The ends were cut back, 2 bases at V and 7 bases at J, with 6 bases in the middle. Germline-derived CDR1 and CDR2 are SGHNT and YENEEA. The CDR3 nucleotides are TGTGCCAGCAGCTTATCTCTGAATGAGCAGTTCTTC. Its translation: CASSLSLNEQFF.

The chain is built from TRBV5-4 and TRBJ1-3; 7 bases map to TRBD1. Per the germline V gene, CDR1 is SGHNT and CDR2 is YYREEE (reference sequence). This CDR3 contains 13 residues. V trimming: 5 bases; J trimming: 8 bases; junction bases outside the gene matches: 7. Written as DNA, the CDR3 is TGTGCCAGCAGAGACGACAGGGACCACACCATATATTTT. Its translation is CASRDDRDHTIYF.

The gene calls are TRBV6-5 and TRBJ2-7, with D possibly TRBD2 on 5 matching bases. Looked up from germline, CDR1 is MNHEY and CDR2 is SVGAGI. The CDR3 contains 14 residues. The germline V and J ends were trimmed by 7 bases and 6 bases, with 19 bases remaining between them. This CDR3 is CASTPGSRSREQYF. CDR3 DNA: TGTGCCAGCACTCCGGGGAGCAGATCGCGCGAGCAGTACTTC.

The rearrangement links TRBV5-1 to TRBJ1-1; 7 bases line up with TRBD1. The CDR3 consists of 14 residues. With V trimmed by 0 bases and J by 4 bases, 3 bases remained unmatched. Germline loops: CDR1 SGHRS, CDR2 YFSETQ. Here the CDR3 DNA reads TGCGCCAGCAGCTTGGCGGGGACAGCCACTGAAGCTTTCTTT. Residues: CASSLAGTATEAFF. Full variable domain (remainder filled in from reference TRBV5-1 and TRBJ1-1): KAGVTQTPRYLIKTRGQQVTLSCSPISGHRSVSWYQQTPGQGLQFLFEYFSETQRNKGNFPGRFSGRQFSNSRSEMNVSTLELGDSALYLCASSLAGTATEAFFGQGTRLTVV.

This chain connects TRBV15 to TRBJ1-3; tentatively, D is TRBD1 (6 bases). V lost 0 bases and J lost 0, with 15 bases in between. CDR3 length equals 18 residues. Germline CDR1 is LNHNV and CDR2 is YYDKDF (reference sequence). The CDR3 region is CATSRDPGQAISGNTIYF. The CDR3 DNA reads TGTGCCACCAGCAGAGACCCGGGACAAGCGATCTCTGGAAACACCATATATTTT.

J is TRBJ1-1 and V is TRBV5-1; D not resolved. Trimming took off 1 base at V and 4 bases at J, with 11 bases between the two ends. In germline, CDR1 is SGHRS, CDR2 YFSETQ. CDR3 length equals 14 residues. The CDR3 sequence: CASSLRGWSTEAFF. In nucleotides, the CDR3 is TGCGCCAGCAGCTTGCGGGGTTGGAGCACTGAAGCTTTCTTT.

The chain links TRBV4-1 to TRBJ1-2; D unclear. The germline CDR1 and CDR2 sequences are MGHRA and YSYEKL. The CDR3 is made up of 15 amino acids. V was trimmed by 1 base and J by 0 bases, leaving 9 bases between them. CDR3 DNA: TGCGCCAGCAGCCAAGGGGGAGGCTCTAACTATGGCTACACCTTC. Amino acids: CASSQGGGSNYGYTF.

This rearrangement joins TRBV18 to TRBJ1-1, with a tentative D call TRBD1 (5 bases). Germline CDR1 KGHSH, CDR2 LQKENI. V lost 0 bases and J 7 bases, leaving 12 bases between the germline ends. The CDR3 covers 14 residues. The CDR3 reads CASSPPGRPYEAFF. CDR3 bases: TGTGCCAGCTCACCACCGGGGCGGCCCTATGAAGCTTTCTTT.

The chain links TRBV6-6 to TRBJ1-4; D remains unclear. Looked up from germline, CDR1 is MNHNY and CDR2 is SVGAGI (reference sequence). The V gene lost 5 bases and the J gene lost 4 bases, with 2 bases spanning the gap. The CDR3 has 11 amino acids. The CDR3: CASSHNEKLFF. The CDR3 nucleotides read TGTGCCAGCAGTCATAATGAAAAACTGTTTTTT.

The chain uses TRBV18 and TRBJ1-6, with D perhaps matching TRBD1 (5 bases). V was pared by 4 bases and J by 7 bases, with 17 bases between. Germline CDR1 is KGHSH and CDR2 is LQKENI. The CDR3 runs to 16 residues. The CDR3 DNA reads TGTGCCAGCTCACACATACAGGCGATTCAGAATTCACCCCTCCACTTT. Amino acids: CASSHIQAIQNSPLHF.

This sequence joins TRBV7-8 and TRBJ2-7; D unclear. The V end was cut by 1 base, the J end by 4 bases, with 14 bases between. Germline V gene data show CDR1 as SGHVS and CDR2 as FQNEAQ. The CDR3 totals 15 residues. The CDR3 DNA follows: TGTGCCAGCAGCTTAGATGCCAGGAAGAATTACGAGCAGTACTTC. Its protein is CASSLDARKNYEQYF.

The CDR3 loop is CASSVEPGNQPQHF. The CDR3 region has the DNA TGTGCCAGCAGCGTTGAACCGGGCAATCAGCCCCAGCATTTT. This chain joins TRBV2 and TRBJ1-5, with D uncertain. The length of the CDR3 is 14 residues. Germline CDR1 SNHLY, CDR2 FYNNEI. V lost 6 bases to trimming and J lost 2 bases, with 11 bases between them.

J is TRBJ2-3 and V is TRBV5-1, with D uncertain. Trimming took 5 bases from V and 4 from J, leaving 14 bases between them. In germline, CDR1 is SGHRS, CDR2 YFSETQ. The CDR3 has 14 residues. The CDR3 bases are TGCGCCAGCAGAAGGTCGGGTACCCCAGATACGCAGTATTTT. It translates to CASRRSGTPDTQYF. The full variable domain, its missing parts supplied by reference TRBV5-1 and TRBJ2-3, is KAGVTQTPRYLIKTRGQQVTLSCSPISGHRSVSWYQQTPGQGLQFLFEYFSETQRNKGNFPGRFSGRQFSNSRSEMNVSTLELGDSALYLCASRRSGTPDTQYFGPGTRLTVL.

The chain uses TRBV5-4 and TRBJ1-2; tentative D call: TRBD1 (6 bases). Germline CDR1 reads SGHNT; CDR2 reads YYREEE (reference sequence). Trimming shortened V by 4 bases and J by 1 base, and 17 bases separated the two germline ends. The CDR3 runs 16 residues. The CDR3 spells CASSHGDNSLNYGYTF. CDR3 nucleotides: TGTGCCAGCAGCCACGGGGACAATTCACTTAACTATGGCTACACCTTC.

The CDR3 DNA reads TGTGCCAGCAGTGCTAGGGACAGGCGGAACACTGAAGCTTTCTTT. This translates into CASSARDRRNTEAFF. The V and J genes are TRBV6-1 and TRBJ1-1; TRBD1 matches 8 bases. The V gene's germline CDR1 is MNHNS and CDR2 SASEGT. The CDR3 is 15 amino acids. V gave up 4 bases and J gave up 1 base; unmatched junction bases: 5.

The CDR3 region is CASSEWDRDLVGAFF. CDR3 DNA: TGTGCCAGCAGTGAGTGGGACAGGGATCTAGTTGGCGCTTTCTTT. The genes are TRBV25-1 and TRBJ1-1; 9 nucleotides agree with TRBD1. The junction had 13 bases not matched to a gene; V was cut back by 3 bases and J by 11 bases. The CDR3 spans 15 residues. Germline CDR1 reads MGHDK; CDR2 reads SYGVNS. The variable domain in full, completed from reference TRBV25-1 and TRBJ1-1, reads EADIYQTPRYLVIGTGKKITLECSQTMGHDKMYWYQQDPGMELHLIHYSYGVNSTEKGDLSSESTVSRIRTEHFPLTLESARPSHTSQYLCASSEWDRDLVGAFFGQGTRLTVV.

The genes are TRBV7-8 and TRBJ1-3; 9 nucleotides align to TRBD1. Looked up from germline, CDR1 is SGHVS and CDR2 is FQNEAQ. CDR3 length: 17 residues. Trimming removed 2 bases from V and 3 bases from J; junction bases left unmatched: 8. The CDR3 here is CASSLRDRVGFGNTIYF. The CDR3, as DNA: TGTGCCAGCAGCTTAAGGGACAGGGTAGGATTTGGAAACACCATATATTTT.

V and J are TRBV30 and TRBJ1-2; the match to TRBD1 covers 9 bases. This CDR3 spans 16 amino acids. Germline assignment: CDR1 GTSNPN and CDR2 SVGIG (reference sequence). V dropped 0 bases and J dropped 6; count of bases not matched to a gene: 11. CDR3 bases: TGTGCCTGGAGTGTATGGGGGACAGGGTTCAGAAATGGCTACACCTTC. It codes for CAWSVWGTGFRNGYTF. Variable domain in full (rest from reference TRBV30 and TRBJ1-2): SQTIHQWPATLVQPVGSPLSLECTVEGTSNPNLYWYRQAAGRGLQLLFYSVGIGQISSEVPQNLSASRPQDRQFILSSKKLLLSDSGFYLCAWSVWGTGFRNGYTFGSGTRLTVV.

The chain combines TRBV5-5 with TRBJ1-2, with 7 bases matching TRBD1. The CDR3 runs to 15 residues. V was pared by 0 bases and J by 0 bases, with 2 bases of the junction left unmatched. The germline V gene has CDR1 SGHKS and CDR2 YYEKEE (reference sequence). The CDR3 DNA sequence: TGTGCCAGCAGCTTGGGGGACAGTCCTAACTATGGCTACACCTTC. This sequence encodes CASSLGDSPNYGYTF. Together with reference TRBV5-5 and TRBJ1-2, the CDR3 gives the full variable domain: DAGVTQSPTHLIKTRGQQVTLRCSPISGHKSVSWYQQVLGQGPQFIFQYYEKEERGRGNFPDRFSARQFPNYSSELNVNALLLGDSALYLCASSLGDSPNYGYTFGSGTRLTVV.

This chain uses TRBV5-1 with TRBJ1-1, with 8 bases identical to TRBD1. This CDR3 is built from 16 residues. Germline CDR1 is SGHRS and CDR2 is YFSETQ. V trimming: 4 bases; J trimming: 2 bases; junction bases outside the gene matches: 10. CDR3 nucleotide sequence: TGCGCCAGCAGCGATATTTTACAGGGGGTTAACACTGAAGCTTTCTTT. It codes for CASSDILQGVNTEAFF.

The chain is built from TRBV19 and TRBJ1-4, with D perhaps TRBD1 (6 bases). Between the trimmed V and J ends, which lost 3 bases and 2 bases, there was a span of 13 bases. CDR3 length: 16 amino acids. CDR1 and CDR2 (germline): LNHDA, SQIVND (reference sequence). The CDR3 nucleotides read TGTGCCAGTAGTATGTTTTTGCAGGGGACTAATGAAAAACTGTTTTTT. Translation gives CASSMFLQGTNEKLFF.

V is TRBV5-1 and J is TRBJ1-1; 11 bases match TRBD1. There are 14 residues in the CDR3. From germline, CDR1 is SGHRS and CDR2 YFSETQ. J lost 4 bases, V lost 4 bases, and 3 bases had no gene match. CDR3 protein: CASSGTGGRTEAFF. CDR3 bases: TGCGCCAGCAGCGGGACAGGGGGTCGCACTGAAGCTTTCTTT.

The J gene is TRBJ1-4, the V gene TRBV30, with D hard to call. The germline V gene has CDR1 GTSNPN and CDR2 SVGIG (reference sequence). The CDR3 contains 15 residues. V dropped 4 bases and J dropped 0 bases, with 12 bases sitting between them. DNA for the CDR3: TGTGCCTGGACTAAGTCAGGCGCAACTAATGAAAAACTGTTTTTT. Translation: CAWTKSGATNEKLFF. Combining the CDR3 with reference TRBV30 and TRBJ1-4 gives the whole variable domain SQTIHQWPATLVQPVGSPLSLECTVEGTSNPNLYWYRQAAGRGLQLLFYSVGIGQISSEVPQNLSASRPQDRQFILSSKKLLLSDSGFYLCAWTKSGATNEKLFFGSGTQLSVL.

The gene calls are TRBV2 and TRBJ1-3; weak D call: TRBD1 (6 bases). In germline, CDR1 is SNHLY, CDR2 FYNNEI. Between the trimmed V and J ends, which lost 8 bases and 0 bases, there was a span of 14 bases. The CDR3 length is 15 residues. In DNA form, the CDR3 reads TGTGCCAGCCGCCCCGACAGGATCTCTGGAAACACCATATATTTT. Translating gives CASRPDRISGNTIYF.